A single sample is the source of the 20 T cell receptor beta chains below, sequenced in a study of identical twins. TCRdb reprocessed the 5' RACE reads via MiXCR and lists one record per CDR3 protein. The sample has under 1 million distinct CDR3 sequences; 9% to 15% are singletons. These data were also filed under a second study, of yellow fever vaccine responses in identical twins.

Source material: PBMCs. The origin of the receptors is a woman aged 18-29 years in good health.

The V call is TRBV7-7, the J call TRBJ2-2; the D gene is possibly TRBD2 (6 bases). This CDR3 contains 17 residues. Germline V gene data show CDR1 as SSHAT and CDR2 as FNYEAQ (reference sequence). Trimming removed 3 bases at V and 5 bases at J, with 19 bases between. The CDR3 DNA reads as TGTGCCAGCAGCTTCGTGCAACCAGCGGGTGGAACCGGGGAGCTGTTTTTT. The encoded protein is CASSFVQPAGGTGELFF.

V gene TRBV9 combines with J gene TRBJ2-5, with D perhaps given as TRBD1 or TRBD2 (5 bases each). This CDR3 is 15 amino acids long. Trimming cost V 4 bases and J 5 bases, with 18 bases left between them. Germline lookup yields CDR1 SGDLS and CDR2 YYNGEE. CDR3 nucleotides: TGTGCCAGCAGCCCTATTGCCGGGGCGAGGGAGACCCAGTACTTC. Amino acid sequence: CASSPIAGARETQYF.

This clonotype appeared a few times. This chain links TRBV11-3 with TRBJ2-1; no clear D gene. This CDR3 has 15 residues. Germline V CDR1 and CDR2: SGHNT, YENEEA. V was pared by 0 bases and J by 5 bases, with 11 bases between. This chain's CDR3 is CASSLDLKLHNEQFF. For the CDR3, the DNA is TGTGCCAGCAGCTTAGATCTCAAGCTGCACAATGAGCAGTTCTTC.

V is TRBV29-1 and J is TRBJ2-7; the match to TRBD2 covers 7 bases. Looked up from germline, CDR1 is SQVTM and CDR2 is ANQGSEA. The V and J ends lost 4 bases and 5 bases, in that order; junction bases with no gene match: 2. This CDR3 has 11 amino acids. DNA of the CDR3: TGCAGCGTTGGGGGAGGGGACGAGCAGTACGTC. This codes for CSVGGGDEQYV.

The rearrangement joins TRBV19 to TRBJ2-7, with D possibly matching TRBD2 (6 bases). CDR1 and CDR2 (germline): LNHDA, SQIVND (reference sequence). The CDR3 runs to 18 residues. Trimming pared 3 bases from V and 0 bases from J, leaving 21 bases between. DNA of the CDR3: TGTGCCAGTAGTATGAATGCGGGGTTGGCACAGCGCTCCTACGAGCAGTACTTC. The encoded protein is CASSMNAGLAQRSYEQYF.

This clonotype was observed a handful of times. This rearrangement joins TRBV5-1 to TRBJ2-7; D possibly corresponds to TRBD1 (6 bases). CDR3 length: 15 amino acids. V lost 0 bases, J lost 3 bases, and 13 bases lay in between. The V gene's germline CDR1 is SGHRS and CDR2 YFSETQ. The DNA of the CDR3 is TGCGCCAGCAGCTTGGTACAGGGTAGAGACTACGAGCAGTACTTC. This sequence encodes CASSLVQGRDYEQYF.

CDR3 sequence (DNA): TGCGCCAGCAGTAAAGCGGGGGAAGGCTTAGATGAGCAGTTCTTC. Protein: CASSKAGEGLDEQFF. The genes are TRBV5-1 and TRBJ2-1; 8 bases map to TRBD2. Germline lookup yields CDR1 SGHRS and CDR2 YFSETQ. The CDR3 runs 15 residues. V lost 5 bases to trimming and J lost 8 bases; unmatched junction nucleotides: 12.

This clonotype was detected only a few times. This chain connects TRBV5-1 to TRBJ2-1; 13 positions agree with TRBD2. The CDR3 consists of 18 residues. Germline V gives CDR1 SGHRS, CDR2 YFSETQ. V was pared by 4 bases and J by 4 bases, with 11 bases of the junction left unmatched. Here the CDR3 reads CASSPRTSGSRLYNEQFF. The CDR3 nucleotides are TGCGCCAGCAGCCCTAGGACTAGCGGGAGTCGCCTTTACAATGAGCAGTTCTTC.

The chain is built from TRBV7-9 and TRBJ2-7; TRBD1 agrees at 8 bases. The CDR3 sequence is 16 residues long. Germline V gives CDR1 SEHNR, CDR2 FQNEAQ (reference sequence). V gave up 0 bases and J gave up 4 bases; unmatched junction bases: 8. This CDR3 reads CASSLAPGQDPYEQYF. The CDR3 nucleotides read TGTGCCAGCAGCTTAGCGCCGGGACAGGATCCGTACGAGCAGTACTTC.

The chain employs TRBV6-6 and TRBJ2-7; TRBD2 aligns across 8 bases. The CDR3 has 16 amino acids. Germline CDR1 reads MNHNY; CDR2 reads SVGAGI (reference sequence). Germline trimming cut 1 base from V and 0 bases from J; bases unmatched to any gene: 5. As DNA, the CDR3 is TGTGCCAGCAGTTACTGGGGCGGGAGGAGCTCCTACGAGCAGTACTTC. The encoded protein is CASSYWGGRSSYEQYF.

The chain carries TRBV12-3 or TRBV12-4 and TRBJ2-6; 9 bases are a match to TRBD1. CDR3 length equals 18 residues. Trimming cost V 7 bases and J 1 base; bases outside gene matches: 11. CDR3 loop: CASIPGQGILSGANVLTF. CDR3 coding DNA: TGTGCCAGCATACCGGGACAGGGTATATTGTCTGGGGCCAACGTCCTGACTTTC.

The chain joins TRBV12-5 to TRBJ2-7; D remains ambiguous. Trimming pared 8 bases from V and 0 bases from J, leaving 11 bases between. In germline, CDR1 is LGHNT, CDR2 FRNRAP. This CDR3 has 13 amino acids. The CDR3 DNA reads as TGTGCTAGTCTACGAGACATCTCCTACGAGCAGTACTTC. This gives the protein CASLRDISYEQYF.

This clonotype occurred many times. V usage is TRBV12-3 or TRBV12-4 and J usage is TRBJ2-1; D possibly uses TRBD1 or TRBD2 (5 bases each). CDR3 length: 16 residues. The V and J ends lost 5 bases and 8 bases respectively, with 22 bases between them. The CDR3 sequence: CASSDPYRDPGDEQFF. Here the CDR3 DNA reads TGTGCCAGCAGTGACCCTTATCGGGACCCTGGCGATGAGCAGTTCTTC.

This clonotype was seen repeatedly, ten times or more. The CDR3 here is CASSPLLGLDTQYF. The CDR3, as DNA: TGTGCCAGCTCCCCTCTTCTGGGCCTTGATACGCAGTATTTT. The chain couples TRBV18 to TRBJ2-3; no firm D call. The CDR3 is 14 residues long. Germline lookup yields CDR1 KGHSH and CDR2 LQKENI. The V gene lost 6 bases and the J gene lost 6 bases, with 16 bases spanning the gap.

The chain has TRBV5-6 and TRBJ2-1; D gene ambiguous. V dropped 0 bases and J dropped 6 bases, with 7 bases sitting between them. The CDR3 length is 13 residues. Looked up from germline, CDR1 is SGHDT and CDR2 is YYEEEE. As DNA, the CDR3 is TGTGCCAGCAGCTTGGGTAGTCCCAATGAGCAGTTCTTC. This gives the protein CASSLGSPNEQFF. Based on the CDR3 plus reference TRBV5-6 and TRBJ2-1, the full variable domain is DAGVTQSPTHLIKTRGQQVTLRCSPKSGHDTVSWYQQALGQGPQFIFQYYEEEERQRGNFPDRFSGHQFPNYSSELNVNALLLGDSALYLCASSLGSPNEQFFGPGTRLTVL.

This clonotype was seen a few times. This chain connects TRBV6-1 to TRBJ1-2; no definite D call. Trimming shortened V by 2 bases and J by 14 bases, and 12 bases separated the two germline ends. From germline, CDR1 is MNHNS and CDR2 SASEGT. The CDR3 has 11 amino acids. CDR3 coding DNA: TGTGCCAGCAGTGAATCGCCGATTGGGACCTTC. Its translation: CASSESPIGTF.

This clonotype was detected ten times or more. The V call is TRBV5-1, the J call TRBJ2-3; 7 bases line up with TRBD2. The CDR3 has 15 residues. V lost 4 bases, J lost 4 bases, and 9 bases stayed unmatched. CDR1 and CDR2 from the germline V gene are SGHRS and YFSETQ. CDR3 loop: CASSKDPTSSDTQYF. CDR3 nucleotides: TGCGCCAGCAGCAAGGATCCGACTAGCTCAGATACGCAGTATTTT.

This clonotype was seen more than once but under ten times. CDR3 coding DNA: TGTGCCATCAGTGAGGGCGGGACAGCCATATATGGCTACACCTTC. Its protein is CAISEGGTAIYGYTF. The rearrangement links TRBV10-3 to TRBJ1-2; TRBD1 aligns across 7 bases. The CDR3 totals 15 residues. V shed 2 bases, J shed 5 bases, and the junction held 8 bases outside the gene matches. The germline gives CDR1 ENHRY, CDR2 SYGVKD.

The rearrangement joins TRBV4-1 to TRBJ2-5; tentatively, D is TRBD2 (5 bases). Germline V lookup: CDR1 MGHRA, CDR2 YSYEKL. The CDR3 is 15 residues long. Between the trimmed V and J ends, which lost 6 bases and 5 bases, there was a span of 19 bases. The CDR3 loop reads CASSRRTGLGETQYF. CDR3 nucleotide sequence: TGCGCCAGCAGTCGGCGGACGGGATTAGGGGAGACCCAGTACTTC.

The table lists this clonotype with a few counts. V gene TRBV9 combines with J gene TRBJ2-3; the D is unclear. The V end lost 2 bases, the J end lost 0 bases, and 7 bases lay between the germline ends. CDR1 SGDLS and CDR2 YYNGEE come from the germline V gene. The CDR3 is made up of 14 amino acids. CDR3 DNA: TGTGCCAGCAGCGTTCGAACTAGCACAGATACGCAGTATTTT. It yields the protein CASSVRTSTDTQYF.